The clone carrying this TCR beta chain was seen ten or more times. As yet, its antigen is unknown. This sample was taken from a study of CD8 T cells in ankylosing spondylitis. Preparation of TCR beta libraries was done by quantitative 5'-RACE with molecular barcodes. Each CDR3 protein is one row after TCRdb ran MiXCR on the 5' RACE reads. The sample contains about 240,000 distinct CDR3 sequences, approximately 9% of which appear only once. Overall study findings and caveats: Ankylosing spondylitis blood appeared to be characterized by a TCR beta motif of 7 to 9 highly homologous variants. CD8+ cells made up the disease-linked clones, which were relatively rare in peripheral blood.

The CDR3 consists of 16 residues. Trimming took 0 bases from V and 6 from J, leaving 16 bases between them. Per germline, CDR1 MGHRA and CDR2 YSYEKL. The chain uses TRBV4-1 and TRBJ2-3; tentatively, D is TRBD2 (6 bases). The clonotype comes from a male donor with ankylosing spondylitis or in good health (not recorded which). Material for sequencing was blood, either unsorted or a sorted T cell fraction (not recorded which). The CDR3 loop is CASSQERLANEDTQYF. CDR3 sequence (DNA): TGCGCCAGCAGCCAAGAAAGGCTAGCGAACGAGGATACGCAGTATTTT.